Described below is a single T cell receptor beta chain sequence and its context. Its antigen is not identified. Germline V CDR1 and CDR2: MDHEN, SYDVKM. The V and J ends lost 2 bases and 8 bases respectively, with 15 bases between them. The CDR3 is 15 amino acids. The entry originates in a study of shared clonotypes between healthy human individuals. General observations from the study: The study generally estimated greater richness for naive than memory subsets.

Original processing notes: As immunoSEQ supplied junction-only sequences (without quality scores), filtering differed. Generated by immunoSEQ multiplex PCR, the TCRdb table keeps only in-frame clones and is missing some. The DNA was the basis for D and trimming; V, J and clone size are from that table. The repertoire holds under 1,100,000 clones, about four fifths seen once, with roughly 0.65% in the top ten. The donor population consisted of healthy HIV-negative adults with no recent acute infections or vaccinations. The sample was memory CD4+ T cells from PBMCs. Subset defined: CD45RA-negative fraction. This clonotype originated in a young man in good health. Some clones in this sample may be carry-over from other donors' samples. The rearrangement links TRBV28 to TRBJ1-4; TRBD1 might be the D (6 bases). The CDR3 loop reads CASSLPTGSGEKLFF. The CDR3 DNA reads as TGTGCCAGCAGTTTACCGACAGGTAGTGGGGAAAAACTGTTTTTT.